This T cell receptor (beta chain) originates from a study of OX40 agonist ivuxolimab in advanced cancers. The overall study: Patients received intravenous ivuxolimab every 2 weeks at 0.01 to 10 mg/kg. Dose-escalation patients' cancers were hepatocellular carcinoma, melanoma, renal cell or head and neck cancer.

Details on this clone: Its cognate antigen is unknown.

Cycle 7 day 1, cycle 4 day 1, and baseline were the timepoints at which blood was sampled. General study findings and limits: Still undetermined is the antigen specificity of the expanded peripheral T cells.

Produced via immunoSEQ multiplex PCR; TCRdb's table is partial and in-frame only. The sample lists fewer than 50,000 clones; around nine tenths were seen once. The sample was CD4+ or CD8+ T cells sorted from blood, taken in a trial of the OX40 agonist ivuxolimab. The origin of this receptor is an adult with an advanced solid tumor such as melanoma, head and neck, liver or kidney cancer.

The CDR3 coding sequence is TGTGCCAGTAAAGGGACTAGCGGGAGCTGGGCGAGGGCCAACGTCCTGACTTTC. Its translation: CASKGTSGSWARANVLTF. J is TRBJ2-6 and V is TRBV19, with 14 bases aligning to TRBD2. CDR1 is LNHDA, CDR2 SQIVND, per germline (reference sequence). There are 18 residues in the CDR3. Trimming cost V 7 bases and J 5 bases; bases outside gene matches: 10.